This note documents a single TCR beta chain sequence. Its antigen is unknown. The sample belongs to a study of siplizumab effects on memory and regulatory T cells. Whole-study findings and limits: Alloreactive sequences tracing back to unstimulated CD4+ memory cells fell significantly with siplizumab.

V trimming: 5 bases; J trimming: 6 bases; junction bases outside the gene matches: 4. The CDR3 sequence is 12 residues long. Germline-derived CDR1 and CDR2 are SGHVS and FNYEAQ. Assay: immunoSEQ multiplex PCR; the TCRdb copy retains only in-frame clones and omits some. The table lists around 77,000 clones, under 95% of them singletons. Material for sequencing was CD8+ T cells sorted from blood. The rearrangement uses TRBV7-6 and TRBJ2-7, with 7 bases aligning to TRBD2. The receptor was derived from a human donor in good health. Here the CDR3 DNA reads TGTGCCAGCAGCGGACTAGATTCCGAGCAGTACTTC. This encodes CASSGLDSEQYF.